This TCR beta chain was obtained from a study of T cells after yellow fever vaccination. Each CDR3 protein is one row after TCRdb ran MiXCR on the 5' RACE reads. This table holds about 350,000 distinct CDR3 sequences, roughly 8% found once. This clonotype was seen only a few times. Germline V lookup: CDR1 SNHLY, CDR2 FYNNEI. J gave up 7 bases and V 1 base, and 8 bases lay outside the gene matches. The CDR3 sequence is 15 residues long. The clonotype originates from a man aged 18 to 30 who received the YFV17D yellow fever vaccine. Source: PBMCs, taken 35 to 50 days after the first yellow fever vaccination. This chain uses TRBV2 with TRBJ1-2; 8 positions agree with TRBD1. The DNA of the CDR3 is TGTGCCAGCAGTGAAGACAGGGGGAAGAGCGGTGGCTACACCTTC. It is translated as CASSEDRGKSGGYTF. Using reference TRBV2 and TRBJ1-2 for the parts outside the CDR3, the full variable domain is EPEVTQTPSHQVTQMGQEVILRCVPISNHLYFYWYRQILGQKVEFLVSFYNNEISEKSEIFDDQFSVERPDGSNFTLKIRSTKLEDSAMYFCASSEDRGKSGGYTFGSGTRLTVV.